The rows below give T cell receptor beta chains drawn from one sample of a study of post-analysis software for immune sequencing data. TCRdb reprocessed the PCR reads via MiXCR and lists one record per CDR3 protein. The top ten hold roughly 28% of the sample, which has roughly 150,000 distinct CDR3 sequences, around 34% seen once. The specimen was blood, collected after autologous hematopoietic stem cell transplantation. The source is a girl between 10 and 17 years old with multiple sclerosis. Both conserved end residues are part of each CDR3. The order of the fields is D gene, clone size, CDR3 length, J gene, V gene, CDR3 DNA, CDR3 protein. The D gene is left open where the match is weak. Clone size is not always given. Where it is, it says once, few, many or a class for expanded clones.

NA | NA | 12 | TRBJ2-5 | TRBV11-2 | TGTGCCAGCAGCTTAGTCCAAGAGACCCAGTACTTC | CASSLVQETQYF
TRBD1 | NA | 15 | TRBJ1-2 | TRBV18 | TGTGCCAGCTCCCAACGAGGACAGGGGAACTATGGCTACACCTTC | CASSQRGQGNYGYTF
TRBD2 | NA | 14 | TRBJ2-3 | TRBV6-1 | TGTGCCAGCAGTGAACTAGCGGGGGGAGATACGCAGTATTTT | CASSELAGGDTQYF
NA | NA | 12 | TRBJ2-3 | TRBV11-2 | TGTGCCAGCAGCCATATCACAGATACGCAGTATTTT | CASSHITDTQYF
NA | few | 16 | TRBJ2-5 | TRBV2 | TGTGCCAGCAGTGAAGCGGCGGCGGGGTTTGGGGAGACCCAGTACTTC | CASSEAAAGFGETQYF
TRBD2 | NA | 15 | TRBJ2-7 | TRBV29-1 | TGCAGCGTTGAAGTTAGTAGCGGGAGTTCCGACGAGCAGTACTTC | CSVEVSSGSSDEQYF
NA | few | 16 | TRBJ2-3 | TRBV7-3 | TGTGCCAGCAGCTTCGGGGTAGCCGCCGGGACAGATACGCAGTATTTT | CASSFGVAAGTDTQYF
NA | few | 13 | TRBJ2-3 | TRBV6-2/TRBV6-3 | TGTGCCAGCAGTTACTACAGCACAGATACGCAGTATTTT | CASSYYSTDTQYF
NA | few | 16 | TRBJ1-6 | TRBV21-1 | TGTGCCAGCAGCCTTTGGAGGCGGGGAAGAACCTCACCCCTCCACTTT | CASSLWRRGRTSPLHF
TRBD2 | few | 15 | TRBJ2-1 | TRBV7-9 | TGTGCCAGCAGCTTTGGCGGGACTAGCGTCTATGAGCAGTTCTTC | CASSFGGTSVYEQFF
TRBD2 | NA | 20 | TRBJ2-3 | TRBV10-3 | TGTGCCATCACGGCAGGATACCCGGTGGGACTAGCGGGAGGCCCAGATACGCAGTATTTT | CAITAGYPVGLAGGPDTQYF
TRBD2 | few | 17 | TRBJ2-7 | TRBV4-1 | TGCGCCAGCAGCCAAGATGACGGTGGGGCTAGCGGGTACGAGCAGTACTTC | CASSQDDGGASGYEQYF
NA | few | 15 | TRBJ2-7 | TRBV28 | TGTGCCAGCAGTTTGATCGAGGCGGTACTCTACGAGCAGTACTTC | CASSLIEAVLYEQYF
NA | few | 13 | TRBJ2-5 | TRBV5-1 | TGCGCCAGCCGAGAGACTTTCCAAGAGACCCAGTACTTC | CASRETFQETQYF
NA | NA | 15 | TRBJ1-1 | TRBV9 | TGTGCCAGCAGCGTAGCCGGTTCCGCAATGGCTGAAGCTTTCTTT | CASSVAGSAMAEAFF
NA | few | 13 | TRBJ2-7 | TRBV5-1 | TGCGCCAGCAGTCCCGGGGCCATTTACGAGCAGTACTTC | CASSPGAIYEQYF
NA | NA | 14 | TRBJ1-1 | TRBV4-3 | TGCGCCAGCAGCCAAGTGGCACGGAACACTGAAGCTTTCTTT | CASSQVARNTEAFF
TRBD1 | NA | 16 | TRBJ2-1 | TRBV4-1 | TGCGCCAGCAGCCAAGGGGGGACAGGGCATTGGCATGAGCAGTTCTTC | CASSQGGTGHWHEQFF
NA | NA | 16 | TRBJ1-5 | TRBV19 | TGTGCCAGTAGTATAGATCGGGGAGGGGGCAATCAGCCCCAGCATTTT | CASSIDRGGGNQPQHF
TRBD2 | NA | 14 | TRBJ2-7 | TRBV7-8 | TGTGCCAGCAGCTGGGGGGGGAGGGACTACGAGCAGTACTTC | CASSWGGRDYEQYF
NA | NA | 12 | TRBJ1-5 | TRBV28 | TGTGCCAGCAGTTTCTGGGACCAGCCCCAGCATTTT | CASSFWDQPQHF
NA | few | 14 | TRBJ2-7 | TRBV7-9 | TGTGCCAGCAGCTTCCAGGGCCCCCCCTACGAGCAGTACTTC | CASSFQGPPYEQYF
NA | once | 11 | TRBJ1-2 | TRBV20-1 | TGCAGTGCTACCAGTAACTATGGCTACACCTTC | CSATSNYGYTF
TRBD2 | few | 16 | TRBJ2-1 | TRBV18 | TGTGCCAGCTCACCACCGGTGGGAGGGACCCAAAATGAGCAGTTCTTC | CASSPPVGGTQNEQFF
TRBD2 | NA | 12 | TRBJ2-5 | TRBV7-9 | TGTGCCAGCAGCTTTAAAGCGGGGGATAAGTACTTC | CASSFKAGDKYF
NA | NA | 13 | TRBJ2-3 | TRBV9 | TGTGCCAGCAGCACCATAGCGCCAGATACGCAGTATTTT | CASSTIAPDTQYF
NA | few | 12 | TRBJ2-1 | TRBV11-2 | TGTGCCAGCAGCCCCCACAGCGATGAGCAGTTCTTC | CASSPHSDEQFF
NA | few | 13 | TRBJ1-2 | TRBV5-1 | TGCGCCAGCAGCTTGACGATTAACTATGGCTACACCTTC | CASSLTINYGYTF
TRBD2 | few | 15 | TRBJ2-7 | TRBV29-1 | TGCAGCGTTGTTGGAGGAGCTAGCGGTACCTACGAGCAGTACTTC | CSVVGGASGTYEQYF
TRBD1 | few | 14 | TRBJ2-7 | TRBV7-2 | TGTGCCAGCAGCTTAGCCAGGGGGACCTACGAGCAGTACTTC | CASSLARGTYEQYF
NA | few | 15 | TRBJ2-1 | TRBV6-1 | TGTGCCAGCAGTTTATTTGGGCGGGACTACAATGAGCAGTTCTTC | CASSLFGRDYNEQFF
NA | few | 18 | TRBJ2-1 | TRBV4-2 | TGTGCCAGCAGCCGAAGAGGAAAGCGCGAATCCTCCTACAATGAGCAGTTCTTC | CASSRRGKRESSYNEQFF
TRBD2 | NA | 14 | TRBJ2-5 | TRBV6-2/TRBV6-3 | TGTGCCAGCAGACTAGCGGGAGTTAAAGAGACCCAGTACTTC | CASRLAGVKETQYF
NA | few | 13 | TRBJ2-7 | TRBV7-3 | TGTGCCAGCAGCTTAATCCCGGGGAACGAGCAGTACTTC | CASSLIPGNEQYF
NA | few | 15 | TRBJ2-7 | TRBV20-1 | TGCAGTGCTAGTCCCGGACAGCGGGACTTTGGGGAGCAGTACTTC | CSASPGQRDFGEQYF
NA | NA | 16 | TRBJ2-5 | TRBV7-8 | TGTGCCAGCAGCTTAGTTGGAGGGGTTAGTGGGGAGACCCAGTACTTC | CASSLVGGVSGETQYF
NA | NA | 12 | TRBJ1-1 | TRBV7-3 | TGTGCCAGCTCCCAGGGCCTCGGGGAAGCTTTCTTT | CASSQGLGEAFF
TRBD1 | NA | 13 | TRBJ1-2 | TRBV6-5 | TGTGCCAGCAGGACAGGGGGGTCCTCTGGCTACACCTTC | CASRTGGSSGYTF
TRBD1 | few | 16 | TRBJ2-5 | TRBV7-2 | TGTGCCAGCACAAACTCAGGGGGAACGGTAGTCGCGACCCAGTACTTC | CASTNSGGTVVATQYF
TRBD1 | NA | 15 | TRBJ2-7 | TRBV6-1 | TGTGCCAGCAGTGAATGGCAGGGGGTAACCTACGAGCAGTACTTC | CASSEWQGVTYEQYF
NA | few | 13 | TRBJ1-4 | TRBV6-1 | TGTGCCAGCAGTGAGACACCTCGAAAGGGACTGTTTTTT | CASSETPRKGLFF
NA | few | 13 | TRBJ2-4 | TRBV11-3 | TGTGCCAGCAGCTCCAACTCCCTTGGCATTCAGTACTTC | CASSSNSLGIQYF
NA | NA | 15 | TRBJ2-1 | TRBV20-1 | TGCAGTGCTAGAGACGGAGGGACGGGCTACAATGAGCAGTTCTTC | CSARDGGTGYNEQFF
NA | NA | 12 | TRBJ2-5 | TRBV12-3/TRBV12-4 | TGTGCCAGCAGTCCCGGGGTGGAGACCCAGTACTTC | CASSPGVETQYF
TRBD1 | NA | 13 | TRBJ2-7 | TRBV28 | TGTGCCAGCAGCCACAGGGGAACCTACGAGCAGTACTTC | CASSHRGTYEQYF
TRBD2 | NA | 16 | TRBJ2-7 | TRBV7-9 | TGTGCCAGCAGCTCATATAGCGGGCAATCCTACAATGAGCAGTACTTC | CASSSYSGQSYNEQYF
TRBD1 | few | 16 | TRBJ1-4 | TRBV11-2 | TGTGCCAGCAGCTTAGTCGGGACAGGGCTTGGTGAAAAACTGTTTTTT | CASSLVGTGLGEKLFF
TRBD2 | few | 15 | TRBJ2-5 | TRBV4-3 | TGCGCCAGCAGCCAATCTCTCGCTAGCGGGACGGACCAGTACTTC | CASSQSLASGTDQYF
TRBD1 | NA | 16 | TRBJ2-5 | TRBV28 | TGTGCCAGCAGTCCTCTCCTGGGGACAGCCAAAGAGACCCAGTACTTC | CASSPLLGTAKETQYF
TRBD1 | few | 14 | TRBJ1-5 | TRBV7-2 | TGTGCCAGCAGCCCGACAGGGGTGGGGCAGCCCCAGCATTTT | CASSPTGVGQPQHF